This is a list of T cell receptor beta chains from one sample in a study of blood T cell repertoires in COVID-19. Some clones are missing from TCRdb's copy, which holds only in-frame ones; the method was immunoSEQ multiplex PCR. The sample yields some 150,000 clones, approximately 86% seen once. Specimen: peripheral blood. The receptor set was obtained from a woman aged 55 to 70 who had recovered from COVID-19. CDR3s include the opening cysteine and the closing phenylalanine or tryptophan. A D gene is named only where the DNA matches it firmly. Clone size is shown for a subset of rows, as once, few, many or a class of expanded clone.

len	v_gene	d_gene	j_gene	abundance	CDR3aa	CDR3nt
16	TRBV5-1	NA	TRBJ2-1	NA	CASSLQLGAGYNEQFF	TGCGCCAGCAGCTTGCAGCTTGGGGCGGGATACAATGAGCAGTTCTTC
17	TRBV19	NA	TRBJ1-5	NA	CASSMSQGRVGNQPQHF	TGTGCCAGTAGTATGAGTCAGGGGCGGGTTGGCAATCAGCCCCAGCATTTT
15	TRBV19	TRBD2	TRBJ2-1	NA	CASSISASGSNEQFF	TGTGCCAGTAGTATTTCGGCTAGCGGATCCAATGAGCAGTTCTTC
12	TRBV2	NA	TRBJ2-3	NA	CASSNRADTQYF	TGTGCCAGCAGTAACAGGGCAGATACGCAGTATTTT
16	TRBV5-6	TRBD1	TRBJ1-1	NA	CASSEDRGLVGTEAFF	TGTGCCAGCAGCGAAGACAGGGGGTTGGTGGGCACTGAAGCTTTCTTT
15	TRBV6-2/TRBV6-3	TRBD1	TRBJ1-2	once	CASSQGQARPYGYTF	TGTGCCAGCAGCCAGGGACAGGCCAGACCCTATGGCTACACCTTC
12	TRBV5-1	NA	TRBJ2-3	NA	CASSLFADTQYF	TGCGCCAGCAGCCTCTTTGCAGATACGCAGTATTTT
16	TRBV9	TRBD1	TRBJ2-7	NA	CASSVLTGANFYEQYF	TGTGCCAGCAGCGTATTGACAGGGGCAAACTTCTACGAGCAGTACTTC
12	TRBV28	TRBD1	TRBJ2-5	NA	CATQTGAETQYF	TGTGCCACACAAACAGGGGCAGAGACCCAGTACTTC
12	TRBV30	NA	TRBJ1-2	NA	CAWSAGFYGYTF	TGTGCCTGGAGTGCTGGCTTCTATGGCTACACCTTC
13	TRBV7-8	NA	TRBJ1-5	NA	CASSSRGDQPQHF	TGTGCCAGCAGCTCCCGGGGAGATCAGCCCCAGCATTTT
16	TRBV6-2/TRBV6-3	NA	TRBJ1-2	NA	CASSYARPAAGVGYTF	TGTGCCAGCAGTTACGCGAGGCCGGCGGCAGGGGTAGGCTACACCTTC
12	TRBV2	NA	TRBJ1-2	NA	CASSSGQYGYTF	TGTGCCAGCAGCTCAGGACAGTATGGCTACACCTTC
13	TRBV18	NA	TRBJ2-5	NA	CASSRGTAGTQYF	TGTGCCAGCTCACGGGGGACAGCGGGGACCCAGTACTTC
15	TRBV6-5	TRBD2	TRBJ2-2	NA	CASTKGRGADGELFF	TGTGCCAGCACCAAGGGGCGGGGGGCCGACGGGGAGCTGTTTTTT
13	TRBV2	TRBD1	TRBJ2-7	NA	CASSGTGVHEQYF	TGTGCCAGCAGTGGGACAGGGGTTCACGAGCAGTACTTC
14	TRBV11-3	TRBD2	TRBJ2-1	NA	CASSFAGGRNEQFF	TGTGCCAGCAGCTTTGCGGGGGGCCGGAATGAGCAGTTCTTC